This T cell receptor (beta chain) was sequenced in a study of radiation and T cells in renal cell carcinoma. Whole-study context: Nephrectomy followed 15 Gy stereotactic body radiation by 4 weeks.

Points on this clone: Antigen: not known.

Time point denoted: blood 2 weeks post-SBRT. Treatment described: 15 Gy SBRT to primary tumor, nephrectomy 4 weeks later. Radiation-treated patients gave blood at baseline, week 2 and week 4. Overall study findings and caveats: Without pretreatment biopsies, baseline tumor clonotype presence was undetermined. From baseline, blood top tumor clonotypes peaked at 2 weeks post-radiation.

Clones were sequenced by immunoSEQ multiplex PCR, and TCRdb holds only the in-frame ones, with some missing. This sample carries about 120,000 clones, approximately 85% of them seen once, and the ten largest clones take 5.8%. Germline V CDR1 and CDR2: SGHRS, YFSETQ. Unmatched junction bases numbered 5, after V lost 3 bases and J lost 4 bases. CDR3 length: 16 amino acids. Specimen: blood, collected from a patient whose treatment included radiotherapy and nephrectomy. The origin of this receptor is a man aged 45 to 65 with renal cell carcinoma. The chain joins TRBV5-1 to TRBJ2-3, with 13 bases that match TRBD2. For the CDR3, the DNA is TGCGCCAGCAGCTCGGGACTAGCGGGACTCGCAGATACGCAGTATTTT. Translation gives CASSSGLAGLADTQYF.